This T cell receptor (beta chain) was observed in a study of blood T cell repertoires in COVID-19. Across the study: Samples of COVID-19 (acute and convalescent) were obtained from the United States, Italy and Spain. The cDNA or gDNA used as material had been derived from T cells, B-cell-depleted T cells, or PBMCs.

Per the authors' pipeline: By means of reference gene primer amplification, nucleated cell counts were estimated. TCRdb's copy holds only in-frame clones and misses some; the assay was immunoSEQ multiplex PCR. Clone size and V and J calls were adopted from that table, with D and trimming inferred from the DNA. The top ten hold around 13% of the sample, which has around 72,000 clones, more than 85% seen once. Sequenced sample: peripheral blood. This TCR derives from a human donor with active COVID-19. The donor label of this sample is uncertain.

CDR3 loop: CSVDDRGRLAFNEQFF. The DNA of the CDR3 is TGCAGCGTTGACGATAGAGGGAGACTAGCGTTCAATGAGCAGTTCTTC. This chain joins TRBV29-1 and TRBJ2-1; the match to TRBD2 covers 8 bases. The V gene's germline CDR1 is SQVTM and CDR2 ANQGSEA. Unmatched junction bases numbered 13, after V lost 3 bases and J lost 6 bases. The CDR3 loop spans 16 amino acids.